Each of the 13 T cell receptor beta chains below was sequenced from the same sample in a study of blood T cell repertoires in COVID-19. Assay used: immunoSEQ multiplex PCR; TCRdb lists only in-frame clones, some missing. The data show roughly 100,000 clones, 65% to 90% seen once. The source material was peripheral blood. Source of these receptors: an elderly man with acute or convalescent COVID-19.

The gene calls are TRBV9 and TRBJ1-1; the D gene is possibly TRBD1 (5 bases). This CDR3 has 13 residues. Per germline, CDR1 SGDLS and CDR2 YYNGEE. V was pared by 1 base and J by 1 base, with 5 bases between. The CDR3 loop is CASSVTGNTEAFF. In DNA form, the CDR3 reads TGTGCCAGCAGCGTAACAGGGAACACTGAAGCTTTCTTT.

V usage is TRBV6-2 or TRBV6-3 and J usage is TRBJ1-5; D gene ambiguous. CDR1 and CDR2 from the germline V gene are MNHEY and SVGEGT. Trimming cost V 4 bases and J 7 bases, with 14 bases left between them. This CDR3 has 14 residues. The CDR3 loop is CASSFARGNQPQHF. The CDR3 DNA follows: TGTGCCAGCAGTTTCGCGCGGGGTAACCAGCCCCAGCATTTT.

The chain combines TRBV5-1 with TRBJ2-3; 12 bases map to TRBD2. The CDR3 has 17 residues. V was clipped by 3 bases and J by 2 bases; unmatched bases: 7. Germline CDR1 reads SGHRS; CDR2 reads YFSETQ. The CDR3 DNA follows: TGCGCCAGCAGCTCCCGAGGACTAGCGGGAATCACAGATACGCAGTATTTT. This codes for CASSSRGLAGITDTQYF. Full variable domain (outside the CDR3, taken from reference TRBV5-1 and TRBJ2-3): KAGVTQTPRYLIKTRGQQVTLSCSPISGHRSVSWYQQTPGQGLQFLFEYFSETQRNKGNFPGRFSGRQFSNSRSEMNVSTLELGDSALYLCASSSRGLAGITDTQYFGPGTRLTVL.

V is TRBV7-3 and J is TRBJ2-2, with D perhaps TRBD2 (5 bases). This CDR3 contains 14 residues. Per germline, CDR1 SGHTA and CDR2 FQGTGA. V was cut by 3 bases and J by 1 base, with 6 bases left in between. The chain's CDR3 is CASSFGGNTGELFF. The CDR3 DNA reads as TGTGCCAGCAGCTTCGGAGGGAACACCGGGGAGCTGTTTTTT.

The chain couples TRBV4-3 to TRBJ1-5; D is unclear. The CDR3 totals 15 residues. Trimming shortened V by 0 bases and J by 2 bases, and 8 bases separated the two germline ends. Germline V gene data show CDR1 as LGHNA and CDR2 as YSLEER. The CDR3, as DNA: TGCGCCAGCAGCCAAGACGGCCAGGGCAATCAGCCCCAGCATTTT. Protein sequence: CASSQDGQGNQPQHF.

The chain couples TRBV7-2 to TRBJ2-5; D ambiguous. This CDR3 has 14 residues. The germline V gene encodes CDR1 SGHTA and CDR2 FQGNSA. V gave up 1 base and J gave up 5 bases, with 11 bases separating them. CDR3 loop: CASSLGRVVETQYF. CDR3 DNA sequence: TGTGCCAGCAGCTTAGGTCGGGTGGTCGAGACCCAGTACTTC.

V and J are TRBV6-4 and TRBJ1-6, with 7 bases fitting TRBD1. V gave up 7 bases and J gave up 0 bases; unmatched junction bases: 6. The CDR3 is 16 amino acids. CDR1 MRHNA and CDR2 SNTAGT come from the germline V gene. The CDR3 DNA reads as TGTGCCAGCAATCACAGGGGCCGCTCCTATAATTCACCCCTCCACTTT. Protein: CASNHRGRSYNSPLHF.

V gene TRBV30 combines with J gene TRBJ2-6; 11 bases map to TRBD1. Germline V gene data show CDR1 as GTSNPN and CDR2 as SVGIG (reference sequence). V lost 3 bases to trimming and J lost 3 bases; unmatched junction nucleotides: 10. The CDR3 length is 18 residues. The CDR3 loop is CAWRHGTGGLRGANVLTF. The CDR3 bases are TGTGCCTGGAGACACGGGACAGGGGGTCTTCGTGGGGCCAACGTCCTGACTTTC.

The rearrangement joins TRBV7-2 to TRBJ1-5, with D hard to call. V was trimmed by 5 bases and J by 0 bases, leaving 14 bases between them. The CDR3 has 16 residues. Germline V lookup: CDR1 SGHTA, CDR2 FQGNSA. In DNA form, the CDR3 reads TGTGCCAGCAGCCCCTGGGCATCGAATAGCAATCAGCCCCAGCATTTT. This sequence encodes CASSPWASNSNQPQHF.

The genes are TRBV7-2 and TRBJ2-5; 12 bases fit TRBD2. Germline loops: CDR1 SGHTA, CDR2 FQGNSA. The J segment lost 2 bases and the V segment lost 1 base, leaving 2 bases of the junction unmatched. The CDR3 is 16 amino acids. CDR3 sequence reads: CASSLGLAGAQETQYF. CDR3 DNA sequence: TGTGCCAGCAGCTTAGGACTAGCGGGAGCTCAAGAGACCCAGTACTTC.

The V call is TRBV5-1, the J call TRBJ1-2, with 8 bases fitting TRBD1. J gave up 1 base and V 0 bases, and 2 bases lay outside the gene matches. Germline V gives CDR1 SGHRS, CDR2 YFSETQ. The CDR3 consists of 15 residues. DNA for the CDR3: TGCGCCAGCAGCTTGGGGGGACAGGTTAACTATGGCTACACCTTC. It encodes CASSLGGQVNYGYTF.

This chain uses TRBV29-1 with TRBJ2-5, with TRBD1 identical over 11 bases. In germline, CDR1 is SQVTM, CDR2 ANQGSEA. This CDR3 has 16 amino acids. V was clipped by 7 bases and J by 5 bases; unmatched bases: 15. The CDR3 is CSAPTGTGGWLETQYF. CDR3 sequence (DNA): TGCAGCGCCCCTACCGGGACAGGGGGTTGGTTGGAGACCCAGTACTTC.

The chain is built from TRBV28 and TRBJ1-6; D gene unclear. Germline V lookup: CDR1 MDHEN, CDR2 SYDVKM. The CDR3 loop spans 15 amino acids. Trimming took off 5 bases at V and 7 bases at J, with 15 bases between the two ends. This chain's CDR3 is CASSPDRGWNSPLHF. CDR3 nucleotide sequence: TGTGCCAGCAGTCCAGACCGGGGTTGGAATTCACCCCTCCACTTT. Full variable domain (missing parts from reference TRBV28 and TRBJ1-6): DVKVTQSSRYLVKRTGEKVFLECVQDMDHENMFWYRQDPGLGLRLIYFSYDVKMKEKGDIPEGYSVSREKKERFSLILESASTNQTSMYLCASSPDRGWNSPLHFGNGTRLTVT.